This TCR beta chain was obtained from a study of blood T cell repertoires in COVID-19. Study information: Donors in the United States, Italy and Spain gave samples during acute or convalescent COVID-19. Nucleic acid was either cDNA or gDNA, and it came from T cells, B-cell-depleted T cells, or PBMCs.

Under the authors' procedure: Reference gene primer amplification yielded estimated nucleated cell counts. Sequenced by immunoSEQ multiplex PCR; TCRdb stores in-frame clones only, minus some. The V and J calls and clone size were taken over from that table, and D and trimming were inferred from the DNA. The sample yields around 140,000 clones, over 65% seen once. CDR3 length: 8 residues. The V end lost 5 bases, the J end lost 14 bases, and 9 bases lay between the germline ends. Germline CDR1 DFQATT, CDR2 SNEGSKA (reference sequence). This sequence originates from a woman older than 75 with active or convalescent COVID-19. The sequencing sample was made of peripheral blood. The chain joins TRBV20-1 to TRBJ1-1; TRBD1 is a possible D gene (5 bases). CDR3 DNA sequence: TGCAGTGCTCCCCAGGGCTTCTTT. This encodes CSAPQGFF.